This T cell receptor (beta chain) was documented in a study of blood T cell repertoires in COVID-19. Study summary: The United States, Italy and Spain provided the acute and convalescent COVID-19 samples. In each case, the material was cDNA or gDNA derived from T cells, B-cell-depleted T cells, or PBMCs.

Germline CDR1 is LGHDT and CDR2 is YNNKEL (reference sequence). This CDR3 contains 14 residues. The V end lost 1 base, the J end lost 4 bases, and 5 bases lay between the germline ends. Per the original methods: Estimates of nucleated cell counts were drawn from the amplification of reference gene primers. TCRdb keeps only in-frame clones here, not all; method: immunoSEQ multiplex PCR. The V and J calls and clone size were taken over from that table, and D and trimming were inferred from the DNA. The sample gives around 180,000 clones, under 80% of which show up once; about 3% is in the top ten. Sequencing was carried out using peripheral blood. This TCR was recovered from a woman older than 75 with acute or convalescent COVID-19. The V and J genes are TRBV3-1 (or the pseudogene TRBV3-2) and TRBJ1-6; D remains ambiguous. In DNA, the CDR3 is TGTGCCAGCAGCCAAGTACATTATAATTCACCCCTCCACTTT. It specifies CASSQVHYNSPLHF.